The rows below give T cell receptor beta chains drawn from one sample of a study of blood T cell repertoires in COVID-19. Generated by immunoSEQ multiplex PCR, the TCRdb table keeps only in-frame clones and is missing some. The table shows about 130,000 clones, with around 87% occurring only once. Material: peripheral blood. The receptors were sampled from a woman aged 60 to 75 with acute or convalescent COVID-19. Both conserved end residues are part of each CDR3. D genes are given only for firm matches. Clone size is given for some rows only: seen once, a few or many times, or a class if the clone is expanded.

abundance	j_gene	d_gene	v_gene	CDR3nt	CDR3aa
-	TRBJ1-3	-	TRBV10-2	TGCGCCAGCAGTCCTTCAGCTGGAAACACCATATATTTT	CASSPSAGNTIYF
-	TRBJ2-7	TRBD1	TRBV7-9	TGTGCCAGCAGCAGAGGCCGGGACAGCTACGAGCAGTACTTC	CASSRGRDSYEQYF
-	TRBJ2-5	TRBD1	TRBV6-5	TGTGCCAGCAGCTTTCAGGGGGCCGAAGAGACCCAGTACTTC	CASSFQGAEETQYF
-	TRBJ1-2	-	TRBV10-3	TGTGCCATCAATGCAGGTAACGGCTACACCTTC	CAINAGNGYTF
-	TRBJ2-1	-	TRBV11-2	TGTGCCAGCAGCAAAACCGGGGGCTCCTACAATGAGCAGTTCTTC	CASSKTGGSYNEQFF
many	TRBJ2-1	TRBD2	TRBV27	TGTGCCAGCAGGGGCGGGAGGGCCAAAAATGAGCAGTTCTTC	CASRGGRAKNEQFF
-	TRBJ2-7	-	TRBV6-5	TGTGCCAGCAGTTACTCGAGGCCGATCGGCGAGCAGTACTTC	CASSYSRPIGEQYF
-	TRBJ1-5	-	TRBV6-1	TGTGCCAGCAGTGAAGGTCGGACTAATCGGGTAGGGAGCAATCAGCCCCAGCATTTT	CASSEGRTNRVGSNQPQHF
-	TRBJ2-4	-	TRBV11-3	TGTGCCAGCAGCTTAGGTCAGGGTCGCGCCTTCAAAAACATTCAGTACTTC	CASSLGQGRAFKNIQYF
-	TRBJ1-2	-	TRBV5-4	TGTGCCAGCAGCTTGGAACAGGGAAACTATGGCTACACCTTC	CASSLEQGNYGYTF
-	TRBJ1-1	-	TRBV28	TGTGCCAGCAGTTTACCAGGGTTTCCTGAAGCTTTCTTT	CASSLPGFPEAFF
-	TRBJ2-4	TRBD2	TRBV28	TGTGCCAGCAGTTTAGGCGGGAGAGGGGTTTTGGGCAAAAACATTCAGTACTTC	CASSLGGRGVLGKNIQYF
few	TRBJ2-2	TRBD1	TRBV25-1	TGTGCCAGCAGCCGGGACAGAAAGAACACCGGGGAGCTGTTTTTT	CASSRDRKNTGELFF
-	TRBJ1-6	-	TRBV6-1	TGTGCCAGCAGTGAATCGTCGAGCTCCTATAATTCACCCCTCCACTTT	CASSESSSSYNSPLHF
-	TRBJ1-1	-	TRBV9	TGTGCCAGCAGCGTAACGTTGGGGGCGAACACTGAAGCTTTCTTT	CASSVTLGANTEAFF
few	TRBJ1-6	-	TRBV6-1	TGTGCCAGCAGTGAACCCTCTTTAAATCTCCACTTT	CASSEPSLNLHF
-	TRBJ1-1	-	TRBV7-9	TGTGCCAGCAAGGAGGAATCAATAGACACTGAAGCTTTCTTT	CASKEESIDTEAFF
-	TRBJ2-1	TRBD1	TRBV10-2	TGCGCCAGCAGTCCCCCGGGACAGGGCCTCTCAGGCTCCTACAATGAGCAGTTCTTC	CASSPPGQGLSGSYNEQFF
-	TRBJ2-2	-	TRBV19	TGTGCCAGTAGAAAGGGGCAAGGGACCGGGGAGCTGTTTTTT	CASRKGQGTGELFF
-	TRBJ1-4	-	TRBV5-6	TGTGCCAGCAGCTTGGATGGAGGCGAAAAACTGTTTTTT	CASSLDGGEKLFF
-	TRBJ2-1	TRBD2	TRBV10-3	TGTGCCATCAGGGGGACTAGCGGGAGTGCTCGGGCCTACAATGAGCAGTTCTTC	CAIRGTSGSARAYNEQFF
-	TRBJ1-1	-	TRBV10-1	TGCGCCAGCAGCCCGACTTTAGGGGCTGAAGCTTTCTTT	CASSPTLGAEAFF
-	TRBJ2-7	-	TRBV28	TGTGCCAGCAGTTTAGGCGGGACCCTCTCCTACGAGCAGTACTTC	CASSLGGTLSYEQYF
few	TRBJ1-1	-	TRBV2	TGTGCCAGCAGTGAGGCCCAGAGGAAAACTGAAGCTTTCTTT	CASSEAQRKTEAFF
-	TRBJ2-2	TRBD1	TRBV5-4	TGTGCCAGCAGCTTAAAATCCGGGACAGGGCCCACCGGGGAGCTGTTTTTT	CASSLKSGTGPTGELFF
-	TRBJ1-5	TRBD1	TRBV10-2	TGCGCCAGCAGTGAGCCGCCCGGGACAGGGGGATATAGCAATCAGCCCCAGCATTTT	CASSEPPGTGGYSNQPQHF
-	TRBJ1-2	-	TRBV12-3/TRBV12-4	TGTGCCACCGCAAGGAGGGATGGCTACACCTTC	CATARRDGYTF